This entry describes one T cell receptor (beta chain). In this sample, this clonotype turned up a few times. Its antigen remains unidentified. Within one base of it there is no much larger clone, and no base qualities were kept. CDR1 GTSNPN and CDR2 SVGIG are derived from the germline V gene (reference sequence). Inclusive of the bounding cysteine and phenylalanine, the CDR3 is 13 residues long. Just CDR3 DNA is preserved here, 39 bases in frame from base 1. This sample is part of a study of CD8 T cells in ankylosing spondylitis (dated by TCRdb to 2015 to 2018). Concerning the study at large: T cell receptor beta repertoires were profiled in healthy donors and ankylosing spondylitis patients so that disease-linked TCR variants could be found. The full study cohort comprised about 25 ankylosing spondylitis patients and 85 to 120 healthy donors. Peripheral blood was sampled, and synovial fluid was additionally collected from ankylosing spondylitis patients. General conclusions and limits of the study: Blood from ankylosing spondylitis patients appeared to be characterized by a TCR beta motif made up of eight highly homologous amino acid variants. Significant enrichment of the disease-linked clones was reported in matched synovial fluid samples from ankylosing spondylitis patients. The disease-linked clones had a CD8+ phenotype and were found at relatively low frequencies in peripheral blood. Some motif variants were previously reported in synovial fluid and blood of reactive arthritis patients, suggesting common disease-initiation mechanisms.

The listed sequencing device is Illumina HiSeq 2500. Quantitative 5'-RACE with molecular barcodes was used to prepare TCR beta libraries. The authors' pipeline ran thus. To identify disease-linked TCR variants, a new computational method was used, one built on a probabilistic model of VDJ rearrangement. TCRdb's own reprocessing of the public reads used fastp at Q25 and MiXCR and kept productive beta chains. One record per CDR3 amino acid sequence lists the most common genes and DNA. These V and J calls derive from TCRdb rather than the authors' analysis. This sample is represented by around 150,000 distinct CDR3 sequences; about 7% of them were singletons. The ten largest clones take up around an eighth of the sample.

This sequence uses TRBV30 and TRBJ2-3, with the D assignment possibly TRBD1 or TRBD2, given 6 matching bases for each. What was sequenced was blood, either unsorted or a sorted T cell fraction (not recorded which). The sequence was obtained from a female donor with ankylosing spondylitis or in good health (not recorded which). The nucleotide sequence reads as follows: TGTGTCCTAGGGGGGCTTGACACAGATACGCAGTATTTT. Its protein is CVLGGLDTDTQYF.